This T cell receptor (beta chain) was captured in a study of T cell responses to AZD1222 COVID-19 vaccine. TCRdb keeps only in-frame clones here, not all; method: immunoSEQ multiplex PCR. This table has roughly 140,000 clones, approximately 89% appearing once. Losses at the gene ends were 5 bases for V and 6 bases for J; bases not matched to a gene: 10. Germline loops: CDR1 MNHEY, CDR2 SMNVEV (reference sequence). The CDR3 totals 15 residues. This sample comprised peripheral blood, obtained on day 0 of AZD1222 vaccination. This TCR was recovered from an adult in good health. The chain employs TRBV27 and TRBJ2-7; TRBD2 matches 10 bases. The CDR3 nucleotides read TGTGCCAGCAGTCCCCGGAGCGGGAGGGTGGGCGAGCAGTACTTC. Translating it yields CASSPRSGRVGEQYF.